These T cell receptor beta chains were read from a single sample in a study of shared clonotypes between healthy human individuals. TCRdb's table, derived via immunoSEQ multiplex PCR, lists solely in-frame clones and lacks some. The sample carries roughly 2.2 million clones, under 95% recorded once. The sequencing input was naive CD4+ T cells from PBMCs. The receptor set was obtained from a young man in good health. Some clones in this sample may be carry-over from other donors' samples. Both conserved end residues are part of each CDR3. A D gene is named only where the DNA matches it firmly. The size field is filled for only some rows; it gives once, few, many or a size class.

J gene,V gene,D gene,clone size,CDR3 DNA,CDR3 protein
TRBJ2-1,TRBV7-9,NA,NA,TGTGCCAGCAGCTTACTCCAGGGGCTAATTGGTGAGCAGTTCTTC,CASSLLQGLIGEQFF
TRBJ2-2,TRBV11-2,NA,NA,TGTGCCAGCAGCGTAGTGGGCGGCAGGGAGCTGTTTTTT,CASSVVGGRELFF
TRBJ2-1,TRBV28,TRBD1,NA,TGTGCCAGCCGTCGCCAGGGGGCCCGGTCCTACAATGAGCAGTTCTTC,CASRRQGARSYNEQFF
TRBJ2-5,TRBV9,NA,once,TGTGCCAGCAGCCCCCAGCCAGGGTACGAGACCCAGTACTTC,CASSPQPGYETQYF
TRBJ2-7,TRBV20-1,NA,NA,TGCAGTGCCTCACGGCAAGAGCAGTACTTC,CSASRQEQYF
TRBJ2-7,TRBV6-6,TRBD1,NA,TGTGCCAGCAACTCACAGGGGACCGGCTTGTACTTC,CASNSQGTGLYF
TRBJ1-3,TRBV6-5,TRBD1,NA,TGTGCCAGCAGCCCGGACAGGGGGCGGCGAAACACCATATATTTT,CASSPDRGRRNTIYF
TRBJ2-1,TRBV19,NA,NA,TGTGCCAGTAGTATAGTGGGGGCGAGGTCCTACAATGAGCAGTTCTTC,CASSIVGARSYNEQFF
TRBJ2-7,TRBV9,NA,NA,TGTGCCAGCAGCGTAGGTCAGGGAACCTACGAGCAGTACTTC,CASSVGQGTYEQYF
TRBJ2-1,TRBV11-1,NA,NA,TGTGCCAGCAGCGCGTACTCGGAGAGTGAGCAGTTCTTC,CASSAYSESEQFF
TRBJ1-2,TRBV6-5,NA,NA,TGTGCCAGCAGTTATACGGGGGACTATGGCTACACCTTC,CASSYTGDYGYTF
TRBJ2-1,TRBV9,NA,NA,TGTGCCAGCAGCGTAAGGGGAGACGGTTCCAATGAGCAGTTCTTC,CASSVRGDGSNEQFF
TRBJ1-1,TRBV7-3,NA,few,TGTGCCAGCAGCCAACGGAGGAACACTGAAGCTTTCTTT,CASSQRRNTEAFF
TRBJ1-2,TRBV21-1,NA,NA,TGTGCCAGCAGCAACCAGGGGCCTAGCTATGGCTACACCTTC,CASSNQGPSYGYTF
TRBJ2-3,TRBV27,TRBD2,NA,TGTGCCAGCAGACGACTAGCGGATACTTACACAGATACGCAGTATTTT,CASRRLADTYTDTQYF
TRBJ1-3,TRBV4-3,TRBD1,NA,TGCGCCAGCAGCCAACAGCGGACAGGACCCTCTGGAAACACCATATATTTT,CASSQQRTGPSGNTIYF
TRBJ2-7,TRBV7-3,TRBD2,NA,TGTGCCAGCAGGGGGACTAGCGGTACCTACGAGCAGTACTTC,CASRGTSGTYEQYF
TRBJ2-7,TRBV6-5,TRBD2,NA,TGTGCCAGCAGTTCAACCATAGCGGGAGGGCCAGAGGAGCAGTACTTC,CASSSTIAGGPEEQYF
TRBJ2-7,TRBV6-4,TRBD2,NA,TGTGCCAGCAGTGACTCGGGACTAGCGGGAGTCTACGAGCAGTACTTC,CASSDSGLAGVYEQYF
TRBJ2-7,TRBV5-1,NA,NA,TGCGCCAGCAGCTCGACAGGCTCGAGCTCCTACGAGCAGTACTTC,CASSSTGSSSYEQYF
TRBJ1-5,TRBV15,NA,NA,TGTGCCACCAGCAGAGATCTGGGTCAGCCCCAGCATTTT,CATSRDLGQPQHF
TRBJ1-1,TRBV5-4,NA,NA,TGTGCCAGCAGCAGAGAACAGGGGAACACTGAAGCTTTCTTT,CASSREQGNTEAFF
TRBJ2-7,TRBV28,NA,NA,TGTGCCAGCAGTCGACAGGGAAGGGGGAGGGACGAGCAGTACTTC,CASSRQGRGRDEQYF
TRBJ2-4,TRBV14,NA,NA,TGTGCCAGCAGCCAATCGTGGGGGGTCAAAAACATTCAGTACTTC,CASSQSWGVKNIQYF
TRBJ2-1,TRBV7-3,TRBD2,NA,TGTGCCAGCAGCTTAACTAGCGGGAGGGTTAACAATGAGCAGTTCTTC,CASSLTSGRVNNEQFF
TRBJ2-2,TRBV15,TRBD1,NA,TGTGCCACCAGCAGAGGGGCACAGGGGGTGAACACCGGGGAGCTGTTTTTT,CATSRGAQGVNTGELFF
TRBJ1-3,TRBV19,NA,once,TGTGCCAGTGAACTACGACCCCACAGGTCCTACTCTGGAAACACCATATATTTT,CASELRPHRSYSGNTIYF
TRBJ1-1,TRBV7-9,TRBD1,NA,TGTGCCAGCAGCCTCCAGGGGGCCGACACTGAAGCTTTCTTT,CASSLQGADTEAFF
TRBJ2-3,TRBV6-5,TRBD1,NA,TGTGCCAGCAGTATCCGGGACAGGGGTGATACGCAGTATTTT,CASSIRDRGDTQYF
TRBJ2-5,TRBV20-1,NA,NA,TGCAGTGCTCCGTCTCAAGAGACCCAGTACTTC,CSAPSQETQYF
TRBJ2-1,TRBV7-2,NA,NA,TGTGCCAGCAGCTTAGGGACAACTGAGCAGTTCTTC,CASSLGTTEQFF
TRBJ2-5,TRBV11-2,NA,NA,TGTGCCAGCAGCCCCCGACAGCCCCAAGAGACCCAGTACTTC,CASSPRQPQETQYF
TRBJ2-2,TRBV28,NA,once,TGTGCCAGCACCCTCATACGGGGGGCCGGCGGGGAGCTGTTTTTT,CASTLIRGAGGELFF
TRBJ2-7,TRBV4-1,TRBD1,NA,TGCGCCAGCAGCCACGCCGGGACAGTTACCTACGAGCAGTACTTC,CASSHAGTVTYEQYF
TRBJ2-2,TRBV18,TRBD2,NA,TGTGCCAGCTCACCAAGACTAGCCCCAAACGCCGGGGAGCTGTTTTTT,CASSPRLAPNAGELFF
TRBJ2-7,TRBV28,NA,NA,TGTGCCAGCAGTCCCCCCGGGGCAGGGGCTACCTACGAGCAGTACTTC,CASSPPGAGATYEQYF
TRBJ1-1,TRBV18,TRBD1,NA,TGTGCCAGCTCCTCGACAGGGCCGAACACTGAAGCTTTCTTT,CASSSTGPNTEAFF
TRBJ2-3,TRBV6-1,NA,NA,TGTGCCAGCGGAAGCAGACTAGTGGAACCGCAGTATTTT,CASGSRLVEPQYF
TRBJ2-7,TRBV2,NA,once,TGTGCCAGCAGTGAAACGGTGGCCTACGAGCAGTACTTC,CASSETVAYEQYF
TRBJ2-7,TRBV2,TRBD1,NA,TGTGCCAGCACCAGGGACAGGGGTTTCTACGAGCAGTACTTC,CASTRDRGFYEQYF
TRBJ2-4,TRBV7-2,TRBD2,NA,TGTGCCAGCAGCTTAGAGGGACTAGCGGGAGTCGTTCAGTACTTC,CASSLEGLAGVVQYF
TRBJ1-2,TRBV10-3,TRBD1,NA,TGTGCCATCAGTAATCTCGGACCGGGACAGGGGAACTATGGCTACACCTTC,CAISNLGPGQGNYGYTF
TRBJ2-3,TRBV4-1,NA,NA,TGCGCCAGCAGCCAAGTCCTCTCCACAGATACGCAGTATTTT,CASSQVLSTDTQYF
TRBJ2-2,TRBV6-1,NA,few,TGTGCCAGCAGGACCGGGGAGCTGTTTTTT,CASRTGELFF
TRBJ1-2,TRBV9,NA,once,TGTGCCAGCAGCGTACAGGGGTCTGGCTACACCTTC,CASSVQGSGYTF